The rows below give T cell receptor beta chains drawn from one sample of a study of post-analysis software for immune sequencing data. TCRdb called the PCR reads again in MiXCR, with one record for every CDR3 protein. The sample holds some 800,000 distinct CDR3 sequences, roughly 46% seen once. Sequenced material: blood. The receptor source for this set is a girl between 5 and 17 years old with multiple sclerosis. CDR3s include the opening cysteine and the closing phenylalanine or tryptophan. The D gene is left open where the match is weak. A row's size may be missing; if present it is once, few, many or a size class.

clone size	V gene	D gene	J gene	CDR3 protein	CDR3 DNA
once	TRBV5-6	TRBD2	TRBJ2-7	CASSSRTSGRASLNEQYF	TGTGCCAGCAGCTCCAGGACTAGCGGGAGGGCGTCACTCAACGAGCAGTACTTC
few	TRBV29-1	.	TRBJ1-1	CSATGRDTEAFF	TGCAGCGCGACGGGGAGAGACACTGAAGCTTTCTTT
.	TRBV12-3/TRBV12-4	TRBD2	TRBJ2-1	CASSPTSGAAHEQFF	TGTGCCAGCAGTCCGACTAGCGGGGCCGCCCATGAGCAGTTCTTC
few	TRBV6-5	.	TRBJ2-1	CASTDKEVAAYNEQFF	TGTGCCAGCACAGACAAGGAGGTAGCGGCCTACAATGAGCAGTTCTTC
.	TRBV10-3	.	TRBJ1-2	CAISEVPELNPYGYTF	TGTGCCATCAGTGAGGTGCCAGAACTAAACCCCTATGGCTACACCTTC
few	TRBV27	TRBD2	TRBJ2-7	CASSLAPTPGGYPPYEQYF	TGTGCCAGCAGTTTAGCACCAACGCCGGGAGGGTACCCGCCCTACGAGCAGTACTTC
.	TRBV10-2	TRBD1	TRBJ1-2	CASSDSITGVYYGYTF	TGCGCCAGCAGTGACTCCATAACAGGGGTCTACTATGGCTACACCTTC
.	TRBV11-3	TRBD1	TRBJ2-5	CASSSLSRQGSETQYF	TGTGCCAGCAGCTCCCTATCGCGACAGGGGTCGGAGACCCAGTACTTC
.	TRBV29-1	TRBD1	TRBJ1-4	CSVQGTGDSTNEKLFF	TGCAGCGTCCAGGGCACAGGGGACTCAACTAATGAAAAACTGTTTTTT
.	TRBV5-6	TRBD1	TRBJ1-2	CASSTGGYGYTF	TGTGCCAGCTCCACAGGGGGGTATGGCTACACCTTC
few	TRBV20-1	TRBD1	TRBJ1-2	CSARSYTGDLFANYGYTF	TGCAGTGCTAGATCTTATACAGGGGACCTATTCGCTAACTATGGCTACACCTTC
few	TRBV29-1	.	TRBJ2-1	CSVEGTNNEQFF	TGCAGCGTTGAGGGAACTAACAATGAGCAGTTCTTC
.	TRBV12-3/TRBV12-4	.	TRBJ1-2	CASSLGVGTDGYTF	TGTGCCAGCAGTTTAGGCGTGGGGACGGATGGCTACACCTTC
.	TRBV20-1	.	TRBJ2-1	CSASSSVYNEQFF	TGCAGTGCTAGTTCTAGCGTATACAATGAGCAGTTCTTC
few	TRBV12-3/TRBV12-4	.	TRBJ2-6	CASIQVSSGANVLTF	TGTGCCAGCATACAGGTTTCCTCTGGGGCCAACGTCCTGACTTTC
.	TRBV28	TRBD1	TRBJ1-2	CASSSGGVNGYTF	TGTGCCAGCAGTTCAGGGGGCGTTAATGGCTACACCTTC
few	TRBV27	TRBD1	TRBJ2-1	CASSLSGTGTIWEQFF	TGTGCCAGCAGTTTATCTGGGACAGGCACAATCTGGGAGCAGTTCTTC
few	TRBV20-1	TRBD2	TRBJ2-7	CSAGGVYEQYF	TGCAGTGCTGGGGGGGTATACGAGCAGTACTTC
few	TRBV28	TRBD2	TRBJ2-7	CASSQTSGTSYEQYF	TGTGCCAGCAGTCAGACTAGCGGAACCTCCTACGAGCAGTACTTC
.	TRBV4-2	.	TRBJ2-6	CASSQEGGAGANVLTF	TGTGCCAGCAGCCAAGAGGGCGGGGCTGGGGCCAACGTCCTGACTTTC
few	TRBV12-3/TRBV12-4	.	TRBJ2-5	CASSSKVTQYF	TGTGCCAGCAGTTCAAAGGTGACCCAGTACTTC
.	TRBV7-3	TRBD2	TRBJ2-5	CASSLGPFREGPETQYF	TGTGCCAGCAGCTTGGGGCCCTTTCGGGAGGGCCCAGAGACCCAGTACTTC
.	TRBV20-1	TRBD2	TRBJ2-7	CSARGPNERDAYEQYF	TGCAGTGCTAGAGGGCCCAACGAGCGGGATGCCTACGAGCAGTACTTC
.	TRBV12-3/TRBV12-4	TRBD1	TRBJ2-7	CASSPSGTAHNEQYF	TGTGCCAGCAGTCCCTCGGGGACAGCTCACAATGAGCAGTACTTC
.	TRBV20-1	TRBD1	TRBJ1-6	CSARQGDNSPLHF	TGCAGTGCCCGACAGGGGGATAATTCACCCCTCCACTTT
.	TRBV20-1	TRBD2	TRBJ2-3	CSARAVLAGVTDTQYF	TGCAGTGCTAGGGCAGTACTAGCGGGAGTAACAGATACGCAGTATTTT
few	TRBV4-1	TRBD2	TRBJ2-1	CASSHGGDYNEQFF	TGCGCCAGCAGCCACGGGGGGGACTACAATGAGCAGTTCTTC
.	TRBV5-1	.	TRBJ2-2	CASSRQVGSNTGELFF	TGCGCCAGCAGCAGACAGGTTGGGAGTAACACCGGGGAGCTGTTTTTT
few	TRBV28	.	TRBJ2-7	CARPAGTASSYEQYF	TGTGCCAGGCCCGCCGGGACGGCGAGCTCCTACGAGCAGTACTTC